Given below is one TCR beta chain in context. The antigen is not known. The J segment lost 2 bases and the V segment lost 3 bases, leaving 4 bases of the junction unmatched. Germline loops: CDR1 MDHEN, CDR2 SYDVKM. The CDR3 runs 15 residues. This sample is drawn from a study of T cell responses to AZD1222 COVID-19 vaccine. Sequencing used immunoSEQ multiplex PCR; TCRdb keeps in-frame clones, though not all of them. Of 70,000 to 100,000 clones listed, about 94% are singletons. Findings of the study overall: The study found Spike-specific TCR breadth and depth rose after two AZD1222 doses. Baseline serology detected seropositivity in only five to seven AZD1222 recipients. Donors in the cohort were predominantly white British and more often female, and clonal diversity was possibly underestimated.

This sample comprised peripheral blood, obtained 28 days after the second AZD1222 dose. V and J are TRBV28 and TRBJ2-1; 7 bases are a match to TRBD1. This clonotype was obtained from an adult who received the AZD1222 COVID-19 vaccine. CDR3 in DNA: TGTGCCAGCAGTTTCCCCGGACAGGCCTACAATGAGCAGTTCTTC. This codes for CASSFPGQAYNEQFF.